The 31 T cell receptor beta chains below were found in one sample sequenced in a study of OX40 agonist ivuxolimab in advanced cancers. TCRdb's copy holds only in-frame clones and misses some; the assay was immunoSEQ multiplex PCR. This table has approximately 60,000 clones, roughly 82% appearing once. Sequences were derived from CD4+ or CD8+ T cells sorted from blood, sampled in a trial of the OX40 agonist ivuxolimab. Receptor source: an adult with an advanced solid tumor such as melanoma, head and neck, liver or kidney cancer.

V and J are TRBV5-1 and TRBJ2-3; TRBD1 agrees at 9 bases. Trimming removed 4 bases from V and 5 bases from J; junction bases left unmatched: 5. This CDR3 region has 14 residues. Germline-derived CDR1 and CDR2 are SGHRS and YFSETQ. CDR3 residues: CASSVGTGRDTQYF. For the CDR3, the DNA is TGCGCCAGCAGCGTCGGGACAGGGAGAGATACGCAGTATTTT.

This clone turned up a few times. The CDR3 reads CASSPRAGGHNEQFF. CDR3 DNA: TGTGCCAGCAGCCCGAGGGCGGGGGGGCACAATGAGCAGTTCTTC. V gene TRBV6-1 combines with J gene TRBJ2-1; TRBD2 matches 9 bases. CDR1 is MNHNS and CDR2 is SASEGT in the germline V gene. Trimming at V came to 6 bases and at J to 5 bases, leaving 8 bases not matched to a gene. The CDR3 totals 15 residues.

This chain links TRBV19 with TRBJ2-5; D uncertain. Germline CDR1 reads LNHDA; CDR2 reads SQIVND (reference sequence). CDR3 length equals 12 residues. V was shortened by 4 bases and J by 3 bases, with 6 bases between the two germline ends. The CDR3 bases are TGTGCCAGTAGTAGGGCAGAAGAGACCCAGTACTTC. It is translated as CASSRAEETQYF.

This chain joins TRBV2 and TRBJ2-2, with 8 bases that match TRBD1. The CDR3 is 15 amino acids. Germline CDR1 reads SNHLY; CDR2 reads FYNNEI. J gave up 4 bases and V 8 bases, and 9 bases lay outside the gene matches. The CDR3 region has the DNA TGTGCCAGCGTTCTGGACAGGGAGGTCACCGGGGAGCTGTTTTTT. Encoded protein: CASVLDREVTGELFF.

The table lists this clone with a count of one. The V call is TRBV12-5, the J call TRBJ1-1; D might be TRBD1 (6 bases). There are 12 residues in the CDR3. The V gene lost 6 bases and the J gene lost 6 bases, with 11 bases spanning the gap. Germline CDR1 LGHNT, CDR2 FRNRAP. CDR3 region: CASGGGPSEAFF. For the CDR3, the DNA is TGTGCTAGTGGGGGGGGGCCGTCTGAAGCTTTCTTT.

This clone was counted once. The CDR3 nucleotides read TGTGCCAGCAGCTCGGACCTGGGGACCGGGGAGCTGTTTTTT. Protein: CASSSDLGTGELFF. V and J are TRBV7-9 and TRBJ2-2; D not resolved. CDR1 is SEHNR, CDR2 FQNEAQ, per germline (reference sequence). The germline V and J ends were trimmed by 4 bases and 5 bases, with 11 bases remaining between them. The CDR3 has 14 amino acids. Drawing the rest from reference TRBV7-9 and TRBJ2-2, the complete variable domain is DTGVSQNPRHKITKRGQNVTFRCDPISEHNRLYWYRQTLGQGPEFLTYFQNEAQLEKSRLLSDRFSAERPKGSFSTLEIQRTEQGDSAMYLCASSSDLGTGELFFGEGSRLTVL.

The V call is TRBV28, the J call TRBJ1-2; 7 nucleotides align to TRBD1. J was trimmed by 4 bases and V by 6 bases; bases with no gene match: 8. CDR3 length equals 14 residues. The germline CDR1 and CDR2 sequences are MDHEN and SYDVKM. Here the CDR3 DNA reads TGTGCCAGCAGATCACCCGGGACAGCCTATGGCTACACCTTC. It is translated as CASRSPGTAYGYTF.

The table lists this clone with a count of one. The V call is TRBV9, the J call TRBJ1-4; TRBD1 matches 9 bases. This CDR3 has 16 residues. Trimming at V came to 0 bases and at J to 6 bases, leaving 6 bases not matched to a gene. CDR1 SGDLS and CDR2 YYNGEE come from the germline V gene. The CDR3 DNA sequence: TGTGCCAGCAGCGTAGGAAAGCGGGACAGGGATGAAAAACTGTTTTTT. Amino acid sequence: CASSVGKRDRDEKLFF.

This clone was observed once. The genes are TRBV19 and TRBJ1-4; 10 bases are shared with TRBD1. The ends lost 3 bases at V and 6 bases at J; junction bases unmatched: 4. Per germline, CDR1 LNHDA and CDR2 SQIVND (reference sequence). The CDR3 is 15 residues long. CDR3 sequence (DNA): TGTGCCAGTAGTATCAGACAGGGGGCCTATGAAAAACTGTTTTTT. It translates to CASSIRQGAYEKLFF. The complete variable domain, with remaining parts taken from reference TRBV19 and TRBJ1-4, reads DGGITQSPKYLFRKEGQNVTLSCEQNLNHDAMYWYRQDPGQGLRLIYYSQIVNDFQKGDIAEGYSVSREKKESFPLTVTSAQKNPTAFYLCASSIRQGAYEKLFFGSGTQLSVL.

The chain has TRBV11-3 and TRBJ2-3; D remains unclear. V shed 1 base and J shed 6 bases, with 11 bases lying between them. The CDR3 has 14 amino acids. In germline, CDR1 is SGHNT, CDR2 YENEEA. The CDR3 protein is CASSLGQESDTQYF. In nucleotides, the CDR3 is TGTGCCAGCAGCTTAGGGCAGGAATCTGATACGCAGTATTTT.

The CDR3 DNA reads TGTGCCAGCAGTTACCAGGTAGCCACCGGGGAGCTGTTTTTT. The encoded protein is CASSYQVATGELFF. The genes are TRBV6-5 and TRBJ2-2; D gene uncertain. V was shortened by 2 bases and J by 4 bases, with 8 bases between the two germline ends. CDR1 MNHEY and CDR2 SVGAGI come from the germline V gene. The CDR3 length is 14 residues.

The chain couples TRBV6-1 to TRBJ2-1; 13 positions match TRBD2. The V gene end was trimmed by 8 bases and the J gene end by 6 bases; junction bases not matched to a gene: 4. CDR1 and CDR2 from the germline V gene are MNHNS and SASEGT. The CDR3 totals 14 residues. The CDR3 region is CASHTSGGANEQFF. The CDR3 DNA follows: TGTGCCAGCCATACTAGCGGGGGGGCCAATGAGCAGTTCTTC.

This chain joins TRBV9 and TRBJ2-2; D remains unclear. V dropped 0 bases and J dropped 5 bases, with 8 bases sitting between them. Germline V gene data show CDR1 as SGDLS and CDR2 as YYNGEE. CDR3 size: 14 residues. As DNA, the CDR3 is TGTGCCAGCAGCGTAGTTGGTATAACCGGGGAGCTGTTTTTT. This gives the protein CASSVVGITGELFF. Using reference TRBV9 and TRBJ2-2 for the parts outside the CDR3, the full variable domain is DSGVTQTPKHLITATGQRVTLRCSPRSGDLSVYWYQQSLDQGLQFLIQYYNGEERAKGNILERFSAQQFPDLHSELNLSSLELGDSALYFCASSVVGITGELFFGEGSRLTVL.

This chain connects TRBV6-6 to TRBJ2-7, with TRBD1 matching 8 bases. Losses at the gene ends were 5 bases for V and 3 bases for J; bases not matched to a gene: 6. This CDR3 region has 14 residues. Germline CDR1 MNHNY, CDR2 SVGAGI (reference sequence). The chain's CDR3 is CASSGDRGYYEQYF. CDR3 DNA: TGTGCCAGCAGTGGCGACAGGGGTTACTACGAGCAGTACTTC.

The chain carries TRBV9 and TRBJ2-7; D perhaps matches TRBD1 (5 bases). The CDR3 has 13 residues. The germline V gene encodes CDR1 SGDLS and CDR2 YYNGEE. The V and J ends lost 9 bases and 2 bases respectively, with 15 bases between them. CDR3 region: CATPSRATYEQYF. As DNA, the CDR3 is TGTGCCACCCCTTCCAGGGCTACCTACGAGCAGTACTTC. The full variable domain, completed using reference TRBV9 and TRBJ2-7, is DSGVTQTPKHLITATGQRVTLRCSPRSGDLSVYWYQQSLDQGLQFLIQYYNGEERAKGNILERFSAQQFPDLHSELNLSSLELGDSALYFCATPSRATYEQYFGPGTRLTVT.

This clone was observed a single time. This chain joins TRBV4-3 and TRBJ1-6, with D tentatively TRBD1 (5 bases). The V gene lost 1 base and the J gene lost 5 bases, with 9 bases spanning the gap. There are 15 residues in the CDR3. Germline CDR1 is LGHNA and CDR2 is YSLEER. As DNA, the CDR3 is TGCGCCAGCAGCCAAGTATCAGGGAATAATTCACCCCTCCACTTT. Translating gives CASSQVSGNNSPLHF.

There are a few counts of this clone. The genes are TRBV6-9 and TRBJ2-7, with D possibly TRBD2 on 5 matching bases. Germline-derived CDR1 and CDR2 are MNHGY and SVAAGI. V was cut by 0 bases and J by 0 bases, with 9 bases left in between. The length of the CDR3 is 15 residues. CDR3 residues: CASSYSAGNSYEQYF. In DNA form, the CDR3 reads TGTGCCAGCAGTTATTCTGCCGGGAACTCCTACGAGCAGTACTTC.

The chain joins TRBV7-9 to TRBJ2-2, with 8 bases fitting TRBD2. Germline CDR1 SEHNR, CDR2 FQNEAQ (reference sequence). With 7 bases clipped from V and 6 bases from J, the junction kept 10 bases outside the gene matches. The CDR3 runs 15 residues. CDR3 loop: CASTLDWRGAGELFF. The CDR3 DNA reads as TGTGCCAGCACCCTGGACTGGCGGGGGGCCGGGGAGCTGTTTTTT.

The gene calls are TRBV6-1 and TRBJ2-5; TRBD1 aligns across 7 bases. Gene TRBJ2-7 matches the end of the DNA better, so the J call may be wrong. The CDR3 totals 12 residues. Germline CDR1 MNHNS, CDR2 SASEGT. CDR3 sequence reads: CASSGQGYEQYF. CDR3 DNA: TGTGCCAGCAGTGGACAGGGCTACGAGCAGTACTTC.

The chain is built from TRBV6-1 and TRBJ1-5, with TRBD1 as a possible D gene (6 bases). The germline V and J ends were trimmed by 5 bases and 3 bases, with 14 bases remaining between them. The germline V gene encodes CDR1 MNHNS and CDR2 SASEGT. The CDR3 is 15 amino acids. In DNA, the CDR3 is TGTGCCAGCAGTATCGGGGGGCAGTACAATCAGCCCCAGCATTTT. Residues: CASSIGGQYNQPQHF.

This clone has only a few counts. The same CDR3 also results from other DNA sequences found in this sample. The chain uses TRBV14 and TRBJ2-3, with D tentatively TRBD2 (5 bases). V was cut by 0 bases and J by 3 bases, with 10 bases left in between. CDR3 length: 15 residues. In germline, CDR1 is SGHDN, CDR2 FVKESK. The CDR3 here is CASSQELGVTDTQYF. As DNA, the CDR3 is TGTGCCAGCAGCCAAGAGTTGGGAGTGACAGATACGCAGTATTTT.

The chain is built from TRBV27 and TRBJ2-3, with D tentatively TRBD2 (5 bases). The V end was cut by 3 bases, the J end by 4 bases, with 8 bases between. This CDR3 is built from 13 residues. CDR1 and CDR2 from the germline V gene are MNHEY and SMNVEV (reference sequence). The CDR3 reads CASSFTGADTQYF. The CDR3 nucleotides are TGTGCCAGCAGTTTTACCGGGGCAGATACGCAGTATTTT.

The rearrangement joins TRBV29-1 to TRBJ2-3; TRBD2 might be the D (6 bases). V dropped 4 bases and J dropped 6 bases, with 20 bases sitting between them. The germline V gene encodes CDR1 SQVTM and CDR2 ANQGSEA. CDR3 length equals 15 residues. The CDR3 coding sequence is TGCAGCGTTGGGAGATCGGGAGCCCCAGAGGATACGCAGTATTTT. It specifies CSVGRSGAPEDTQYF.

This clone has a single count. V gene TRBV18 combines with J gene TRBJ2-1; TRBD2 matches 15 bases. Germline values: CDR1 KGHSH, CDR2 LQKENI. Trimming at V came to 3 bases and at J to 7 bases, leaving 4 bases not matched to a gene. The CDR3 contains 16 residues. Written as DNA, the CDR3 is TGTGCCAGCTCACCCGGACTAGCGGGAGGGTATAATGAGCAGTTCTTC. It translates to CASSPGLAGGYNEQFF.

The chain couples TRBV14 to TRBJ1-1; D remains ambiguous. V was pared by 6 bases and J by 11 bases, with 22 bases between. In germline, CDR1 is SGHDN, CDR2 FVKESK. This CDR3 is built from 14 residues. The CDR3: CASSSEGSLAGAFF. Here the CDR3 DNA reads TGTGCCAGCAGTTCAGAAGGAAGTTTGGCTGGGGCTTTCTTT.

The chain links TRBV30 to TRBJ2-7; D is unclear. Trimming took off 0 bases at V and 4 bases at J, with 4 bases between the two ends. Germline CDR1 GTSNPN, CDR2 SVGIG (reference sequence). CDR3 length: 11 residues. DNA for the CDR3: TGTGCCTGGAGTGTACGGTACGAGCAGTACTTC. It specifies CAWSVRYEQYF.

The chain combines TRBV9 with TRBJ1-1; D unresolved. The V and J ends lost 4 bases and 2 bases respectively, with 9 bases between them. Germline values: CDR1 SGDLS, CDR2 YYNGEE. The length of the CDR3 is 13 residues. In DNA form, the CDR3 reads TGTGCCAGCAGCTCCGGGGTAAACACTGAAGCTTTCTTT. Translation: CASSSGVNTEAFF.

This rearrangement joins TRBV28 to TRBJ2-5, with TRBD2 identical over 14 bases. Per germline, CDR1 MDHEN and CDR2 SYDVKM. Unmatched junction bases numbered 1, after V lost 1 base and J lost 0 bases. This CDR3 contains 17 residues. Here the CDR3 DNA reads TGTGCCAGCAGTTTATTGGGACTAGCGGGAGACCAAGAGACCCAGTACTTC. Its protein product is CASSLLGLAGDQETQYF.

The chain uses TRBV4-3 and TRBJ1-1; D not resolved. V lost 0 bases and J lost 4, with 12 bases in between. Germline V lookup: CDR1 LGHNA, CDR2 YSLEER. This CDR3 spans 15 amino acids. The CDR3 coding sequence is TGCGCCAGCAGCCAAGATGGACGGAGAACCACTGAAGCTTTCTTT. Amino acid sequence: CASSQDGRRTTEAFF.

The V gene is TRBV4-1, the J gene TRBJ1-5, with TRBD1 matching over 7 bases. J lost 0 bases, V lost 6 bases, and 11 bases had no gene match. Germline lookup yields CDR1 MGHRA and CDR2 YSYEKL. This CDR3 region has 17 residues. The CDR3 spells CASSQLPGQFSNQPQHF. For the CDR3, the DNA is TGCGCCAGCAGTCAACTCCCGGGACAGTTTAGCAATCAGCCCCAGCATTTT.

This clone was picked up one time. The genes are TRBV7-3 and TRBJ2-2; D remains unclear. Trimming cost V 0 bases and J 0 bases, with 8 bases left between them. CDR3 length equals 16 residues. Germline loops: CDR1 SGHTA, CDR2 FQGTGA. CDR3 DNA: TGTGCCAGCAGCTTAACTACTGTAGCGAACACCGGGGAGCTGTTTTTT. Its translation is CASSLTTVANTGELFF.